What follows describes a single T cell receptor (beta chain). The data derive from a study of blood T cell repertoires in COVID-19. This table comes from immunoSEQ multiplex PCR, and its TCRdb copy is limited to in-frame clones, with some not included. The sample shows 50,000 to 65,000 clones, 86% of them seen only once. The sequence came from a man between 60 and 75 years old with acute or convalescent COVID-19. The sequenced sample consisted of peripheral blood.

The CDR3 nucleotides read TGCGCCAGCATATTGACTAGCGGGTTCGGGGAGCTGTTTTTT. Encoded protein: CASILTSGFGELFF. The chain uses TRBV23-1 and TRBJ2-2; 10 bases match TRBD2. TRBV23-1 is recorded as an ORF, its role being uncertain. The CDR3 is made up of 14 amino acids. V lost 7 bases to trimming and J lost 7 bases; unmatched junction nucleotides: 6.